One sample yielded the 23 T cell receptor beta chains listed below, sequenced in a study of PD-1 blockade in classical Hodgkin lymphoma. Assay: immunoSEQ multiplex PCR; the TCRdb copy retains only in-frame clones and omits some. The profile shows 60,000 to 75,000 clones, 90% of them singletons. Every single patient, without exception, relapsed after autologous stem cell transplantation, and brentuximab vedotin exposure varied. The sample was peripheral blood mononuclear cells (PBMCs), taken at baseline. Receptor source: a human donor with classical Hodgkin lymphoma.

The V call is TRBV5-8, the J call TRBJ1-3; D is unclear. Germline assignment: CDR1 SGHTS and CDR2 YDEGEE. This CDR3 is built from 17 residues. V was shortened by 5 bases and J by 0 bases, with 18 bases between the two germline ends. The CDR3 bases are TGTGCCAGCAGGTCCACGGGAACGCCCAGCTCTGGAAACACCATATATTTT. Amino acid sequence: CASRSTGTPSSGNTIYF.

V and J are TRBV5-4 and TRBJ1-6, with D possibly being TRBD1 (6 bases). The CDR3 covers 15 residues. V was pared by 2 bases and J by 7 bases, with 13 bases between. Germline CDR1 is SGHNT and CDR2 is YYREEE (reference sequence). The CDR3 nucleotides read TGTGCCAGCAGCTTAGGGACAAACCCCAATTCACCCCTCCACTTT. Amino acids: CASSLGTNPNSPLHF.

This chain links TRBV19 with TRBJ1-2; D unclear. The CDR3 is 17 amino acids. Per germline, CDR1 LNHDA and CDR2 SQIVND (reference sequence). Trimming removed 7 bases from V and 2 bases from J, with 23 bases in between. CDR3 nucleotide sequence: TGTGCCAGTAAAACCCCAGGCGGCATCTTTACAAACTATGGCTACACCTTC. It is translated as CASKTPGGIFTNYGYTF.

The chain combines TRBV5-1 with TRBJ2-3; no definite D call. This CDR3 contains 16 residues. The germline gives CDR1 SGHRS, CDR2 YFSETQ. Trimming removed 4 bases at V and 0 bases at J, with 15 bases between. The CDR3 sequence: CASSLGLLTSTDTQYF. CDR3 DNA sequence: TGCGCCAGCAGCCTGGGCCTCCTGACTAGCACAGATACGCAGTATTTT.

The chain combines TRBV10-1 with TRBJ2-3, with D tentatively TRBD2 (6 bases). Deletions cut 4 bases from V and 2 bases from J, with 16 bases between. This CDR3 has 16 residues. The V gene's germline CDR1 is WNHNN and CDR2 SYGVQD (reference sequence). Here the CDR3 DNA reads TGCGCCAGCAGTGGGACGGGGGTCGCGGACACAGATACGCAGTATTTT. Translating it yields CASSGTGVADTDTQYF.

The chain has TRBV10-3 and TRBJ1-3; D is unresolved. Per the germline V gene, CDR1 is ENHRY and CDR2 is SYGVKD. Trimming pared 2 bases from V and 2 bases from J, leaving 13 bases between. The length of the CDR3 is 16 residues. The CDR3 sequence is CAISETLREPGNTIYF. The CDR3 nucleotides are TGTGCCATCAGTGAGACCCTTAGGGAACCTGGAAACACCATATATTTT.

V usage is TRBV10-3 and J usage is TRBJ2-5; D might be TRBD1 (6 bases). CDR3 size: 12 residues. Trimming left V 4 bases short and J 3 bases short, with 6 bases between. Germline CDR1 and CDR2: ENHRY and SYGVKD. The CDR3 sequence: CAISAGEETQYF. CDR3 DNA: TGTGCCATCAGTGCAGGGGAAGAGACCCAGTACTTC.

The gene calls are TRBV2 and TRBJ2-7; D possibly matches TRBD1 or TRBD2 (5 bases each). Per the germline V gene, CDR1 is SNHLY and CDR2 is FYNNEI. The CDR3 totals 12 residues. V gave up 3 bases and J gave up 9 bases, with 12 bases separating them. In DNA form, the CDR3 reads TGTGCCAGCAGTGAGATAGGGACCTTGCAGTACTTC. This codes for CASSEIGTLQYF. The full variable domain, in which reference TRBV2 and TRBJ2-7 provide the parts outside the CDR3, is EPEVTQTPSHQVTQMGQEVILRCVPISNHLYFYWYRQILGQKVEFLVSFYNNEISEKSEIFDDQFSVERPDGSNFTLKIRSTKLEDSAMYFCASSEIGTLQYFGPGTRLTVT.

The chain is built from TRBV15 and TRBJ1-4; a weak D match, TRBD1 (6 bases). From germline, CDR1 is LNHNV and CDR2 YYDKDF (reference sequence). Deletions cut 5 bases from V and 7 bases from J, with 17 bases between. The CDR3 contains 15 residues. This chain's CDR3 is CATSAPGALSEKLFF. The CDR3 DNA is TGTGCCACCAGCGCTCCGGGGGCGTTGAGTGAAAAACTGTTTTTT.

The CDR3 protein is CASRPPGTTYEQYF. The CDR3 DNA reads as TGTGCCAGTCGACCCCCCGGGACTACGTACGAGCAGTACTTC. The chain uses TRBV6-6 and TRBJ2-7, with 7 nucleotides matching TRBD2. The germline V gene encodes CDR1 MNHNY and CDR2 SVGAGI (reference sequence). After removal of 9 bases from V and 4 bases from J, the junction contained 12 bases not matched to a gene. The CDR3 sequence is 14 residues long.

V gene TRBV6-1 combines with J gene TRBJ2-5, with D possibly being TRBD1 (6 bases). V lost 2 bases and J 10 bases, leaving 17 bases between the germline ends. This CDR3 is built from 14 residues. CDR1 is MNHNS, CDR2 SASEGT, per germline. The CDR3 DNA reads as TGTGCCAGCAGTGAATTCCCTAGCCCAGGGGTCCAGTACTTC. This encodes CASSEFPSPGVQYF.

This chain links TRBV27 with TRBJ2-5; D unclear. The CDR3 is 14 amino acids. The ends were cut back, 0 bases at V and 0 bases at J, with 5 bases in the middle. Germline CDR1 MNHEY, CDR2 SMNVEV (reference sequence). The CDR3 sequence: CASSLSWDQETQYF. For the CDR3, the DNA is TGTGCCAGCAGTTTATCTTGGGACCAAGAGACCCAGTACTTC.

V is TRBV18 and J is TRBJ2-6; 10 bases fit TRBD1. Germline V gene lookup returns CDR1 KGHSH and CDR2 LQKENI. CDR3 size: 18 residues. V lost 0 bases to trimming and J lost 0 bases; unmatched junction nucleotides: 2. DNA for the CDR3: TGTGCCAGCTCACCACCGACAGGGGGCCCCTCTGGGGCCAACGTCCTGACTTTC. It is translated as CASSPPTGGPSGANVLTF.

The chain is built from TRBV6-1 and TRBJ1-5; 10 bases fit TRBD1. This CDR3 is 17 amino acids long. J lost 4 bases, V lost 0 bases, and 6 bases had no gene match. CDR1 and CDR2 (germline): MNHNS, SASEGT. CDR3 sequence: CASSEALGTGVNQPQHF. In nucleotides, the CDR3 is TGTGCCAGCAGTGAAGCGCTGGGGACAGGGGTTAATCAGCCCCAGCATTTT.

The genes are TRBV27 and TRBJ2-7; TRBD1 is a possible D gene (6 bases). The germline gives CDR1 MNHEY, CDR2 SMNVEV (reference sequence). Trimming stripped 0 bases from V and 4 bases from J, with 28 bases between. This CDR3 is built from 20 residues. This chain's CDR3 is CASSLSVAVGTQGKKYEQYF. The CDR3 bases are TGTGCCAGCAGTTTATCGGTTGCGGTGGGAACACAGGGTAAAAAGTACGAGCAGTACTTC.

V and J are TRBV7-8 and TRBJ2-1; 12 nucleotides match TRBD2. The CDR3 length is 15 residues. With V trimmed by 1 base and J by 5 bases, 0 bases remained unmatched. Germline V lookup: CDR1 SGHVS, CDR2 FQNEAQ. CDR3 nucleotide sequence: TGTGCCAGCAGCTTAGGGACTAGCGGGGACAATGAGCAGTTCTTC. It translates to CASSLGTSGDNEQFF. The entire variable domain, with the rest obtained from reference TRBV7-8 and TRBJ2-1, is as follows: GAGVSQSPRYKVAKRGQDVALRCDPISGHVSLFWYQQALGQGPEFLTYFQNEAQLDKSGLPSDRFFAERPEGSVSTLKIQRTQQEDSAVYLCASSLGTSGDNEQFFGPGTRLTVL.

The chain's CDR3 is CAILSSGDTQYF. In DNA, the CDR3 is TGTGCCATCCTTTCTTCTGGAGATACGCAGTATTTT. The chain carries TRBV10-3 and TRBJ2-3; no reliable D call. This CDR3 has 12 amino acids. The germline CDR1 and CDR2 sequences are ENHRY and SYGVKD. V gave up 8 bases and J gave up 5 bases, with 11 bases separating them.

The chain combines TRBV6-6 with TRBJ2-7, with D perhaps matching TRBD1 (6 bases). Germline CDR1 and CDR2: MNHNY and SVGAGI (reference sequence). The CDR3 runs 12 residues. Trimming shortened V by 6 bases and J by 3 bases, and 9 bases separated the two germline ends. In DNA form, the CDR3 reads TGTGCCAGCAGCGGACAGTACTACGAGCAGTACTTC. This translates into CASSGQYYEQYF.

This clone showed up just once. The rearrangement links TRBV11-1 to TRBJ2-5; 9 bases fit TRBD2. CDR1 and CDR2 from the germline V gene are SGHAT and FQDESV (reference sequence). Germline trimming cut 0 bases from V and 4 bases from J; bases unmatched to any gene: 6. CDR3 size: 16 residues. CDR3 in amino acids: CASSLAGLASGETQYF. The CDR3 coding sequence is TGTGCCAGCAGCTTAGCGGGACTAGCTTCTGGAGAGACCCAGTACTTC.

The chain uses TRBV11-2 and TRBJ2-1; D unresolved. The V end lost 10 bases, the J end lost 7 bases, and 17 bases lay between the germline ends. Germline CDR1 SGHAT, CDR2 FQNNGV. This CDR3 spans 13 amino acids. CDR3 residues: CATTAHSGNEQFF. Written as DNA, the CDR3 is TGTGCCACCACGGCCCATTCCGGAAATGAGCAGTTCTTC.

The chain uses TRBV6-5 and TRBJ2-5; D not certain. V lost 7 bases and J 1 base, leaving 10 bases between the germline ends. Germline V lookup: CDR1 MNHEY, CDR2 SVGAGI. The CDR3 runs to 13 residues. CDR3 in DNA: TGTGCCAGCAAGCTAGGCGGCCAAGAGACCCAGTACTTC. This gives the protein CASKLGGQETQYF.

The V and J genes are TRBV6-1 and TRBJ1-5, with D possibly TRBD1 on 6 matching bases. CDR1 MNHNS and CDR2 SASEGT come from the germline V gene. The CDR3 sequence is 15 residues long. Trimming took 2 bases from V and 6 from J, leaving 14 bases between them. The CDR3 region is CASSETGWGPQPQHF. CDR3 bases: TGTGCCAGCAGTGAAACCGGGTGGGGGCCTCAGCCCCAGCATTTT.

DNA for the CDR3: TGCGCCAGCAGCCCGGACGGGGGATACATTCAGTACTTC. This translates into CASSPDGGYIQYF. This chain joins TRBV4-1 and TRBJ2-4; a weak D match, TRBD2 (6 bases). Trimming cost V 4 bases and J 8 bases, with 12 bases left between them. CDR3 length equals 13 residues. Per germline, CDR1 MGHRA and CDR2 YSYEKL.